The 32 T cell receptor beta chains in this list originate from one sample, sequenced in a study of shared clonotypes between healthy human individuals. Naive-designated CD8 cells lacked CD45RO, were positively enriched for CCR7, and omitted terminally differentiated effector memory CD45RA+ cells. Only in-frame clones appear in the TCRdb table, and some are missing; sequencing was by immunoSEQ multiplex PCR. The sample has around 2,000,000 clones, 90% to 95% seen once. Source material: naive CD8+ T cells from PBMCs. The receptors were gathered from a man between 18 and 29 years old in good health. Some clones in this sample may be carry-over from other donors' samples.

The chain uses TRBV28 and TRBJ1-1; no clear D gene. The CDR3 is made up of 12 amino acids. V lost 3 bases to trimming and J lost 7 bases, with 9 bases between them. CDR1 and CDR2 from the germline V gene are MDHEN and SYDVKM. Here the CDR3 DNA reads TGTGCCAGCAGTTTTGGTTTGAATGAAGCTTTCTTT. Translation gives CASSFGLNEAFF.

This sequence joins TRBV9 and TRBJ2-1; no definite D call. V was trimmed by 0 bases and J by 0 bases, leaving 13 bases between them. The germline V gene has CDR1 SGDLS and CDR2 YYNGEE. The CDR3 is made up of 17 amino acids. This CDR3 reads CASSVVASRGSYNEQFF. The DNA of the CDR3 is TGTGCCAGCAGCGTAGTGGCCTCGCGCGGCTCCTACAATGAGCAGTTCTTC.

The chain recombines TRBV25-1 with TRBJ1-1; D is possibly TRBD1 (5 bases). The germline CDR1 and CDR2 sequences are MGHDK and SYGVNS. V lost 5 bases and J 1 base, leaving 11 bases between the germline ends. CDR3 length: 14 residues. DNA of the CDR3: TGTGCCAGCAGTCCAGGGTTCGGGAACACTGAAGCTTTCTTT. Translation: CASSPGFGNTEAFF.

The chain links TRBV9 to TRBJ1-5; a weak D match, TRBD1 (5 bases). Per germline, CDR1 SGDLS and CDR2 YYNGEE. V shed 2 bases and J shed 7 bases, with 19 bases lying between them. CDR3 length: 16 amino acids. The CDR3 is CASSVRGRGGGQPQHF. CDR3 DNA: TGTGCCAGCAGCGTGAGAGGGAGGGGCGGCGGGCAGCCCCAGCATTTT.

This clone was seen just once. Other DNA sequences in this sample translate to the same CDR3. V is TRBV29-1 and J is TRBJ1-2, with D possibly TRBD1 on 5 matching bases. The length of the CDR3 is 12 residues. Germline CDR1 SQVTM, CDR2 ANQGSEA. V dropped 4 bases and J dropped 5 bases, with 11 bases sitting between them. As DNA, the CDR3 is TGCAGCGTTGTCGGGGGATCTTATGGCTACACCTTC. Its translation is CSVVGGSYGYTF.

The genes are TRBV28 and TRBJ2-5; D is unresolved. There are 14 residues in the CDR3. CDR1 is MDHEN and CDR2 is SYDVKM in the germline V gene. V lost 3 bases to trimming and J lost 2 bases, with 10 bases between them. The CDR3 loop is CASSFTTTQETQYF. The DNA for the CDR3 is TGTGCCAGCAGTTTCACGACGACGCAAGAGACCCAGTACTTC. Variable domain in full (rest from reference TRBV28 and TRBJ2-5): DVKVTQSSRYLVKRTGEKVFLECVQDMDHENMFWYRQDPGLGLRLIYFSYDVKMKEKGDIPEGYSVSREKKERFSLILESASTNQTSMYLCASSFTTTQETQYFGPGTRLLVL.

The CDR3 nucleotides are TGTGCCAGCAGTTTATCTCACCAAGATACGCAGTATTTT. This translates into CASSLSHQDTQYF. The chain employs TRBV28 and TRBJ2-3; D uncertain. The V gene lost 1 base and the J gene lost 5 bases, with 7 bases spanning the gap. The length of the CDR3 is 13 residues. The V gene's germline CDR1 is MDHEN and CDR2 SYDVKM.

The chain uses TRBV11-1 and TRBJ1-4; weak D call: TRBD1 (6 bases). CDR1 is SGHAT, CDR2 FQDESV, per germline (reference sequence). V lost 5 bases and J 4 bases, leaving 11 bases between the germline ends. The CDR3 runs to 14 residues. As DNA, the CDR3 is TGTGCCAGCAGCCAGGGGATAAATAATGAAAAACTGTTTTTT. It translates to CASSQGINNEKLFF.

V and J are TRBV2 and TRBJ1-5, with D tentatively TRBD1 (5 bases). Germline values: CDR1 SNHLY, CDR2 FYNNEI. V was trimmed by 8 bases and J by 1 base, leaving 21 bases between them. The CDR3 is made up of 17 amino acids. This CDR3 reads CASRRQRPGESNQPQHF. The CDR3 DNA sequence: TGTGCCAGCCGAAGACAGAGACCGGGTGAGAGCAATCAGCCCCAGCATTTT.

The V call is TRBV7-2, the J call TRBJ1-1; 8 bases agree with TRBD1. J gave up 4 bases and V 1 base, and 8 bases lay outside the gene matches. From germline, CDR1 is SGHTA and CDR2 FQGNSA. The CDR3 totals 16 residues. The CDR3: CASSLVTGVRFTEAFF. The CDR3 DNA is TGTGCCAGCAGCTTAGTGACAGGGGTGAGATTCACTGAAGCTTTCTTT.

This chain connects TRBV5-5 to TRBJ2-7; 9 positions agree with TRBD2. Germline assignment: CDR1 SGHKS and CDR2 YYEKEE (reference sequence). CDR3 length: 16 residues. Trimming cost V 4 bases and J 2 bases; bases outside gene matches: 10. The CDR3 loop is CASSGGPAGGPYEQYF. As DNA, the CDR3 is TGTGCCAGCAGCGGGGGGCCAGCGGGAGGACCCTACGAGCAGTACTTC.

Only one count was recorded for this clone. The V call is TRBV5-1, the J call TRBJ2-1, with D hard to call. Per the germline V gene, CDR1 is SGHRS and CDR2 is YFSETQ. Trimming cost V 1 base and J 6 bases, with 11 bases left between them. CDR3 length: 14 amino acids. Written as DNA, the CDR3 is TGCGCCAGCAGCTTGTACGCCTTTGCCAATGAGCAGTTCTTC. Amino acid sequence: CASSLYAFANEQFF.

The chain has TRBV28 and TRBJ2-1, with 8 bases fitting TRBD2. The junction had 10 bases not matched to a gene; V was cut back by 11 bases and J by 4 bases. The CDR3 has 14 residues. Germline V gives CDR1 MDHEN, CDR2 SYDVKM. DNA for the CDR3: TGTGCCGTGGAGGATAGCGGGGCATACAATGAGCAGTTCTTC. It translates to CAVEDSGAYNEQFF.

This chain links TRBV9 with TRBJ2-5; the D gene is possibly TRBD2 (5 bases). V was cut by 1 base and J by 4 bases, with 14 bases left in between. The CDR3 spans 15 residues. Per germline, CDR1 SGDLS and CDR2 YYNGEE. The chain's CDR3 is CASSVWPYRGETQYF. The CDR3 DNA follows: TGTGCCAGCAGCGTATGGCCCTACCGGGGAGAGACCCAGTACTTC.

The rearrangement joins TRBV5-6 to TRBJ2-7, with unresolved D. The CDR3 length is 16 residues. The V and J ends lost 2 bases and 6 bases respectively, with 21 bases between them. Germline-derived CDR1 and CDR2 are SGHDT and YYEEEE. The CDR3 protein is CASSFITDGLMGEQYF. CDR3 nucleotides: TGTGCCAGCAGCTTCATCACGGACGGGCTTATGGGCGAGCAGTACTTC.

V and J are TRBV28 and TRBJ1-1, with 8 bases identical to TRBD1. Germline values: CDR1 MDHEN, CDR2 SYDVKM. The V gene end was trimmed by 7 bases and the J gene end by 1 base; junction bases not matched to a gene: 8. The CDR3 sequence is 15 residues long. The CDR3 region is CASNPRTGRNTEAFF. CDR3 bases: TGTGCCAGCAACCCGCGGACAGGGCGGAACACTGAAGCTTTCTTT.

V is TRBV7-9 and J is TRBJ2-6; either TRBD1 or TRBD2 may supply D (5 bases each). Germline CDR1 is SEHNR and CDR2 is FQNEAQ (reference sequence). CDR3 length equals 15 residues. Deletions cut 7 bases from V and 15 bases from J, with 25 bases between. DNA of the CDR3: TGTGCCAGCACCCTCGACTACCCGGGACGCGAGGGCCTGACTTTC. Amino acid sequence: CASTLDYPGREGLTF.

The CDR3 loop reads CASSIDVRRGAYSGANVLTF. The CDR3 region has the DNA TGTGCCAGTAGTATCGACGTTAGGCGAGGGGCATACTCTGGGGCCAACGTCCTGACTTTC. J is TRBJ2-6 and V is TRBV19; D is tentatively TRBD1 or TRBD2 (5 bases each). CDR1 LNHDA and CDR2 SQIVND come from the germline V gene (reference sequence). There are 20 residues in the CDR3. Trimming left V 3 bases short and J 0 bases short, with 21 bases between.

The CDR3 reads CASSLGRIQETQYF. CDR3 sequence (DNA): TGTGCCAGCAGTCTGGGCCGAATACAAGAGACCCAGTACTTC. This chain joins TRBV6-5 and TRBJ2-5; no firm D call. V gave up 5 bases and J gave up 2 bases, with 12 bases separating them. This CDR3 has 14 amino acids. Looked up from germline, CDR1 is MNHEY and CDR2 is SVGAGI.

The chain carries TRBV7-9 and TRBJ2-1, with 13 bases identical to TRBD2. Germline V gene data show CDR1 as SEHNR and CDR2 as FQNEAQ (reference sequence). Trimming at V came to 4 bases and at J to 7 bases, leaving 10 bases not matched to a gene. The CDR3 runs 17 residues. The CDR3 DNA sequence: TGTGCCAGCAGCTCCCGAACTAGCGGGAGGGCCGTAAATGAGCAGTTCTTC. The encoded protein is CASSSRTSGRAVNEQFF.

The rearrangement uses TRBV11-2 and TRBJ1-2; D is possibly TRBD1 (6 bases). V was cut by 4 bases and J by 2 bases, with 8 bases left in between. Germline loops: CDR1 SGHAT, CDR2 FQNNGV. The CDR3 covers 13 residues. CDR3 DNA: TGTGCCAGCAGCTGGGGGGCAAACTATGGCTACACCTTC. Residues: CASSWGANYGYTF.

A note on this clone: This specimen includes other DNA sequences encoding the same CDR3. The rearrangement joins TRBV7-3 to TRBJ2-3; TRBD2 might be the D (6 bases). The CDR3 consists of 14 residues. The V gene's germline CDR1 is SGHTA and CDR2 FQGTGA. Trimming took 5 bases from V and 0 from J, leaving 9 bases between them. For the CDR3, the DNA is TGTGCCAGCAGCCCAGGGACTAGCACAGATACGCAGTATTTT. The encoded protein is CASSPGTSTDTQYF.

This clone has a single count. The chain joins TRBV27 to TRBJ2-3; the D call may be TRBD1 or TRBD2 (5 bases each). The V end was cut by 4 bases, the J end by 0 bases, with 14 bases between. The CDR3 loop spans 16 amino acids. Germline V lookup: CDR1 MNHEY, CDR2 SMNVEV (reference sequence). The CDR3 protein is CASSSGTRSSTDTQYF. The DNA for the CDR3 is TGTGCCAGCAGTTCCGGGACGAGATCTAGCACAGATACGCAGTATTTT.

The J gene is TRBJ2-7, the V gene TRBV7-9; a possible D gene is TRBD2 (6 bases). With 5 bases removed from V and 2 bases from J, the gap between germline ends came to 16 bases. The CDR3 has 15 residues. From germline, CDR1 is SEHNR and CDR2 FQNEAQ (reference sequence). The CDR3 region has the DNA TGTGCCAGCAGCCGTGCGCGGGGTCTCGCCTACGAGCAGTACTTC. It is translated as CASSRARGLAYEQYF.

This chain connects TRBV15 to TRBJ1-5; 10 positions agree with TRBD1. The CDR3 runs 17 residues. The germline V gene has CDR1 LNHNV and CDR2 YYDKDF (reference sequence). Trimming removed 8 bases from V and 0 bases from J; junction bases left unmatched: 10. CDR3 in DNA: TGTGCCACCGAGACAGGGGGCGGCGGATTTAGCAATCAGCCCCAGCATTTT. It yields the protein CATETGGGGFSNQPQHF.

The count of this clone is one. The CDR3 bases are TGTGCCAGCAGCCACCAAGGGTCTGCAAATGAGCAGTTCTTC. It is translated as CASSHQGSANEQFF. The V call is TRBV6-5, the J call TRBJ2-1; unclear D gene. The V gene lost 6 bases and the J gene lost 7 bases, with 16 bases spanning the gap. Germline V gene lookup returns CDR1 MNHEY and CDR2 SVGAGI. This CDR3 region has 14 residues.

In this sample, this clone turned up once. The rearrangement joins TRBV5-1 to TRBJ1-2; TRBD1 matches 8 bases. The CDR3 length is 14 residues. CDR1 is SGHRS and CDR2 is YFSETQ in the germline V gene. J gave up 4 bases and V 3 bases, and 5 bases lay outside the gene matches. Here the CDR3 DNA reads TGCGCCAGCAGCTCCGACAGGGGATTCTATGGCTACACCTTC. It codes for CASSSDRGFYGYTF. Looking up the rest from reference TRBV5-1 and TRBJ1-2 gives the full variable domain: KAGVTQTPRYLIKTRGQQVTLSCSPISGHRSVSWYQQTPGQGLQFLFEYFSETQRNKGNFPGRFSGRQFSNSRSEMNVSTLELGDSALYLCASSSDRGFYGYTFGSGTRLTVV.

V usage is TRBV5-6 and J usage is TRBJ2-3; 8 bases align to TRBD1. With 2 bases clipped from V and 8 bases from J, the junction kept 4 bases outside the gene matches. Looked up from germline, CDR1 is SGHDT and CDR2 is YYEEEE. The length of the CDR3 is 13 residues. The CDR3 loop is CASSLTTGGTQYF. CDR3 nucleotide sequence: TGTGCCAGCAGCTTAACCACAGGGGGTACGCAGTATTTT.

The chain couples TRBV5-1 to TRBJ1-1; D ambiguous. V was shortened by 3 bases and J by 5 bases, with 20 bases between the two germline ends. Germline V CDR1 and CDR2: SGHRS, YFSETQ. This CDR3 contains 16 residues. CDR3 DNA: TGCGCCAGCAGCTCCCTGGGTATATCAGGTGAGACTGAAGCTTTCTTT. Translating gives CASSSLGISGETEAFF.

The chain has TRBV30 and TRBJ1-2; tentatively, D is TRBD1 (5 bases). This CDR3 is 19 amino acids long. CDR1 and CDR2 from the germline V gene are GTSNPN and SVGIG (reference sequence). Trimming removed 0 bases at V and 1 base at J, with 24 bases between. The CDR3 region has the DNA TGTGCCTGGAGTGTAGAGGTCGGGGCTACAAAATTTAATAACTATGGCTACACCTTC. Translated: CAWSVEVGATKFNNYGYTF.

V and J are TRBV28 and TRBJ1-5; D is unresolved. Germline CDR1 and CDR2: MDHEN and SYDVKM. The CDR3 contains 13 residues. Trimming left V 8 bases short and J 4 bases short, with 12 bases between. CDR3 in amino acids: CASGFSENQPQHF. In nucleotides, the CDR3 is TGTGCCAGCGGATTTAGCGAGAATCAGCCCCAGCATTTT. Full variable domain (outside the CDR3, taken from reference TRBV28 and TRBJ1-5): DVKVTQSSRYLVKRTGEKVFLECVQDMDHENMFWYRQDPGLGLRLIYFSYDVKMKEKGDIPEGYSVSREKKERFSLILESASTNQTSMYLCASGFSENQPQHFGDGTRLSIL.

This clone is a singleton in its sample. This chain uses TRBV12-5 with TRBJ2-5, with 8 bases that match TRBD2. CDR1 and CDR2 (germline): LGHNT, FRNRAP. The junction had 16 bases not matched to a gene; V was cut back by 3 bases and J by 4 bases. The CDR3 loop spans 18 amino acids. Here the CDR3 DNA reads TGTGCTAGTGGTTTATTGGGCCCCACTGGGACTAGTCGAGAGACCCAGTACTTC. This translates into CASGLLGPTGTSRETQYF.